The 7 T cell receptor beta chains presented below share a single source sample, sequenced in a study of cytomegalovirus exposure and HLA in healthy donors. PCR was performed using 60 Vbeta and 13 Jbeta primers. Repertoires were generated with immunoSEQ multiplex PCR, while TCRdb's copy carries only in-frame clones and drops some. There are approximately 160,000 clones in the sample; about four fifths occur only once, and about 7.9% lies in the top ten. Specimen: PBMCs. The source of these receptors is a male donor in good health and CMV-seropositive.

This chain links TRBV19 with TRBJ2-1; TRBD2 matches 8 bases. The CDR3 extends over 15 amino acids. J gave up 7 bases and V 2 bases, and 7 bases lay outside the gene matches. Germline CDR1 is LNHDA and CDR2 is SQIVND (reference sequence). The CDR3 loop reads CASSIIGGGTNEQFF. CDR3 coding DNA: TGTGCCAGTAGTATAATCGGCGGGGGGACAAATGAGCAGTTCTTC.

The chain has TRBV11-2 and TRBJ2-3; D call uncertain. Germline V gene data show CDR1 as SGHAT and CDR2 as FQNNGV. The CDR3 length is 13 residues. The germline V and J ends were trimmed by 5 bases and 1 base, with 7 bases remaining between them. CDR3 sequence: CASSRLGTDTQYF. The CDR3 DNA sequence: TGTGCCAGCAGCCGGTTGGGCACAGATACGCAGTATTTT.

DNA for the CDR3: TGTGCCAGCAGCCGGCAGGGGTACACCGGGGAGCTGTTTTTT. Translated: CASSRQGYTGELFF. The chain recombines TRBV14 with TRBJ2-2, with D maybe TRBD1 (6 bases). Per germline, CDR1 SGHDN and CDR2 FVKESK. The V end lost 4 bases, the J end lost 3 bases, and 9 bases lay between the germline ends. The CDR3 totals 14 residues.

This clone was found a few times. The V and J genes are TRBV7-8 and TRBJ2-1, with D perhaps TRBD2 (5 bases). This CDR3 is 15 amino acids long. Per germline, CDR1 SGHVS and CDR2 FQNEAQ. The V and J ends lost 5 bases and 8 bases respectively, with 19 bases between them. CDR3 bases: TGTGCCAGCAGCCCCCTGGACGGGGATAACGATGAGCAGTTCTTC. Amino acids: CASSPLDGDNDEQFF.

The chain recombines TRBV7-3 with TRBJ2-3; TRBD2 matches at 10 bases. The CDR3 sequence is 15 residues long. Germline assignment: CDR1 SGHTA and CDR2 FQGTGA. V was pared by 5 bases and J by 2 bases, with 4 bases of the junction left unmatched. The CDR3 nucleotides read TGTGCCAGCAGCGCTAGCGGGGGATCCACAGATACGCAGTATTTT. Amino acid sequence: CASSASGGSTDTQYF. The whole variable domain, filled in from reference TRBV7-3 and TRBJ2-3, reads GAGVSQTPSNKVTEKGKYVELRCDPISGHTALYWYRQSLGQGPEFLIYFQGTGAADDSGLPNDRFFAVRPEGSVSTLKIQRTERGDSAVYLCASSASGGSTDTQYFGPGTRLTVL.

The chain is built from TRBV29-1 and TRBJ2-1, with 8 nucleotides matching TRBD1. The CDR3 spans 15 residues. CDR1 and CDR2 (germline): SQVTM, ANQGSEA. V shed 7 bases and J 4 bases; nucleotides not matched to a gene: 12. The CDR3 DNA sequence: TGCAGCGCGTACCTAATTCGGACAGGGTACAATGAGCAGTTCTTC. Translation: CSAYLIRTGYNEQFF.

The rearrangement links TRBV19 to TRBJ2-2; D possibly corresponds to TRBD1 (6 bases). Germline V CDR1 and CDR2: LNHDA, SQIVND (reference sequence). Trimming took off 7 bases at V and 4 bases at J, with 13 bases between the two ends. The CDR3 consists of 14 residues. The CDR3 DNA reads as TGTGCCAGTACCCCGGGACACCCCACCGGGGAGCTGTTTTTT. It is translated as CASTPGHPTGELFF.